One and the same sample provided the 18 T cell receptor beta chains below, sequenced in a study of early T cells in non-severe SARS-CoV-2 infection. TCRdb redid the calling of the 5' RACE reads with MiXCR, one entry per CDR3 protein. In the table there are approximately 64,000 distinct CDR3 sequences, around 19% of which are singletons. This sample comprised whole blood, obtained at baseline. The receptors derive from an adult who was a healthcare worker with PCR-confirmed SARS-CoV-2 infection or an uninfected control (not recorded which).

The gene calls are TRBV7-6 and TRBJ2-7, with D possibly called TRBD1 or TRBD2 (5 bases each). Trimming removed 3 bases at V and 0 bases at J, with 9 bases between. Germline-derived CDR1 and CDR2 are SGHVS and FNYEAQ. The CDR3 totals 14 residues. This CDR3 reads CASSLGPDSYEQYF. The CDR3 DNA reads TGTGCCAGCAGCTTGGGACCAGACTCCTACGAGCAGTACTTC.

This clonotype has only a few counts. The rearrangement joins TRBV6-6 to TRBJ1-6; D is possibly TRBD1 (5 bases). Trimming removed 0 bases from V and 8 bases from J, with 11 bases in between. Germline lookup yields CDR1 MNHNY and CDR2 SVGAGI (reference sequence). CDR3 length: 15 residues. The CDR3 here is CASSYSMDTYSPLHF. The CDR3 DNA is TGTGCCAGCAGTTACTCGATGGACACTTATTCACCCCTCCACTTT.

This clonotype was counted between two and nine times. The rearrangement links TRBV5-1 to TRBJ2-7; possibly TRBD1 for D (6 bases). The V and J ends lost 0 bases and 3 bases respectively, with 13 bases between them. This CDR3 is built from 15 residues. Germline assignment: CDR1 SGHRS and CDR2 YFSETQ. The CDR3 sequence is CASSLEGTLLYEQYF. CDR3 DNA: TGCGCCAGCAGCTTGGAGGGGACACTCCTCTACGAGCAGTACTTC. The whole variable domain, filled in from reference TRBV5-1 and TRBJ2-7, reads KAGVTQTPRYLIKTRGQQVTLSCSPISGHRSVSWYQQTPGQGLQFLFEYFSETQRNKGNFPGRFSGRQFSNSRSEMNVSTLELGDSALYLCASSLEGTLLYEQYFGPGTRLTVT.

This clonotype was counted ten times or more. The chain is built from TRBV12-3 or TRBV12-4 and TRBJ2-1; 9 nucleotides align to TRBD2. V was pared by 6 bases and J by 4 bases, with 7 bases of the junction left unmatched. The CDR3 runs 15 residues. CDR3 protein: CASSRSGGKYNEQFF. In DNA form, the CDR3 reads TGTGCCAGCAGCCGGAGCGGGGGGAAGTACAATGAGCAGTTCTTC.

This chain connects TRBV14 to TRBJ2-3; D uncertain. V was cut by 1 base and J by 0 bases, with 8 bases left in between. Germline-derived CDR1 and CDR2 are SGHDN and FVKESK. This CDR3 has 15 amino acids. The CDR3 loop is CASSQVRGSTDTQYF. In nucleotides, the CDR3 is TGTGCCAGCAGCCAAGTGCGCGGAAGCACAGATACGCAGTATTTT.

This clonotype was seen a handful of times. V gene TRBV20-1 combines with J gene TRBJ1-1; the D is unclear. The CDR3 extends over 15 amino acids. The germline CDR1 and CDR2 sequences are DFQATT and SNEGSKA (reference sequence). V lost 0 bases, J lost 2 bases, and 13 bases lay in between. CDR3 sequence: CSARDGHTTNTEAFF. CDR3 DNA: TGCAGTGCTAGAGATGGGCACACGACCAACACTGAAGCTTTCTTT.

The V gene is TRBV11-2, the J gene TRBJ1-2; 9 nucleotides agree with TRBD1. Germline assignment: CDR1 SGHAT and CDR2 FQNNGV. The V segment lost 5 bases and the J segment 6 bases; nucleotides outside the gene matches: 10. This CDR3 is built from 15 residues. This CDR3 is CASSGTGKLVDGYTF. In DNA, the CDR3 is TGTGCCAGCAGCGGGACAGGGAAATTGGTTGATGGCTACACCTTC.

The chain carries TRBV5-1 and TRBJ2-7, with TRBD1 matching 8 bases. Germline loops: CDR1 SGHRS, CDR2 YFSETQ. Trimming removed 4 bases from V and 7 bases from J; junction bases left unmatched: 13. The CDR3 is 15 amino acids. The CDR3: CASSDHDRGPREQYF. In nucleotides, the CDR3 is TGCGCCAGCAGCGATCACGACAGGGGACCACGAGAGCAGTACTTC.

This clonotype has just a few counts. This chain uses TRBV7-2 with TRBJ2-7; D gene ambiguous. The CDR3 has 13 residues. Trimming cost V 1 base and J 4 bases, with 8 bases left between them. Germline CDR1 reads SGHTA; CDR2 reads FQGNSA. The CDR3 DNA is TGTGCCAGCAGCTTAGGGGTGAGATACGAGCAGTACTTC. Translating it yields CASSLGVRYEQYF.

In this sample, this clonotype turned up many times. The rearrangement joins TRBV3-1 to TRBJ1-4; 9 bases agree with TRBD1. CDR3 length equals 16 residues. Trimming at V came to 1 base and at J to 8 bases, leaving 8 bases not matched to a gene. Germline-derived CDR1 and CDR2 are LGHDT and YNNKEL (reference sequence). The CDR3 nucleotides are TGTGCCAGCAGCCAAGTGACCGGGACAGGGTACGAAAAACTGTTTTTT. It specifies CASSQVTGTGYEKLFF.

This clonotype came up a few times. The CDR3 sequence: CASSPRGARTDTQYF. CDR3 sequence (DNA): TGTGCCAGCAGCCCGCGGGGGGCCCGCACAGATACGCAGTATTTT. This chain uses TRBV13 with TRBJ2-3; 8 nucleotides align to TRBD2. Unmatched junction bases numbered 5, after V lost 5 bases and J lost 1 base. The CDR3 sequence is 15 residues long. Germline V CDR1 and CDR2: PRHDT, FYEKMQ (reference sequence).

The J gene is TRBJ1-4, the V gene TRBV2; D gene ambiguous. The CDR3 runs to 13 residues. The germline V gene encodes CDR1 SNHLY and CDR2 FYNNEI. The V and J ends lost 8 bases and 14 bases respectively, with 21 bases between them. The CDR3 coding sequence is TGTGCCAGCTCGCTCCGGGCCCCGAACATCCTGTTTTTT. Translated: CASSLRAPNILFF.

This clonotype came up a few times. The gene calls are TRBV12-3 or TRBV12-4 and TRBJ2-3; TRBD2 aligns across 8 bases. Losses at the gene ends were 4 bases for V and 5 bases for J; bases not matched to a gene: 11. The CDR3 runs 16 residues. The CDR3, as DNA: TGTGCCAGCAGTTCCTCCCGGGGGGGCCTTGGAGATACGCAGTATTTT. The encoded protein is CASSSSRGGLGDTQYF.

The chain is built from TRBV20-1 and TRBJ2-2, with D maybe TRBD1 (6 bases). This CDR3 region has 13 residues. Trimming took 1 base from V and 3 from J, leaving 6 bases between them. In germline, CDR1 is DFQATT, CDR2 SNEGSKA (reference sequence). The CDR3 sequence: CSARGQDTGELFF. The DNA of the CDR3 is TGCAGTGCTAGAGGACAGGACACCGGGGAGCTGTTTTTT.

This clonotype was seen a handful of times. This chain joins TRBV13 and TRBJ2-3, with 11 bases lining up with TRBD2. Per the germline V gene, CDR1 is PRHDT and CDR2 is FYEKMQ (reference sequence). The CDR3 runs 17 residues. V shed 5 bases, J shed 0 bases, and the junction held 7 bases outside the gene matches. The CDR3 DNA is TGTGCCAGCAGCGTGACTAGCGGGATTCTCAGCACAGATACGCAGTATTTT. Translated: CASSVTSGILSTDTQYF.

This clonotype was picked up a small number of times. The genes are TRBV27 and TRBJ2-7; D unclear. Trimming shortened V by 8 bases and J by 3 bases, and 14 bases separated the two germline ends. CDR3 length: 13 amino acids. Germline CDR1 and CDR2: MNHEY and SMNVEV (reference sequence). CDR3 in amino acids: CASAMGSYYEQYF. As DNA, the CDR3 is TGTGCCAGCGCCATGGGGTCCTACTACGAGCAGTACTTC.

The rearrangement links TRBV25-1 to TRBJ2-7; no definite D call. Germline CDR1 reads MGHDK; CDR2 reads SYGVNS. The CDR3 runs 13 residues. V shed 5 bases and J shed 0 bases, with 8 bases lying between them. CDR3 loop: CASSYSPSYEQYF. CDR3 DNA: TGTGCCAGCAGTTATTCTCCCTCCTACGAGCAGTACTTC.

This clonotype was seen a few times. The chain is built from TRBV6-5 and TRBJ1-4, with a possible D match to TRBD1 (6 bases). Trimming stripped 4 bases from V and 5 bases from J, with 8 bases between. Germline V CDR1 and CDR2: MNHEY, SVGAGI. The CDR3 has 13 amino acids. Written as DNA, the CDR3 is TGTGCCAGCAGTTGGGGGCCCAATGAAAAACTGTTTTTT. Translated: CASSWGPNEKLFF.